These 14 T cell receptor beta chains originate from one sample sequenced in a study of T cell changes during pregnancy in multiple sclerosis. Clones were sequenced by immunoSEQ multiplex PCR, and TCRdb holds only the in-frame ones, with some missing. The sample lists roughly 42,000 clones, 90% to 95% occurring once. The source was CD4+ T cells from peripheral blood mononuclear cells, collected before pregnancy. These receptors came from a female donor with multiple sclerosis, enrolled in a pregnancy study.

The rearrangement links TRBV5-8 to TRBJ1-2, with 7 bases lining up with TRBD1. V lost 0 bases, J lost 5 bases, and 7 bases stayed unmatched. Germline-derived CDR1 and CDR2 are SGHTS and YDEGEE. The CDR3 spans 15 residues. The DNA of the CDR3 is TGTGCCAGCAGCTTGGAGGGACAGCTCCTTTATGGCTACACCTTC. Protein sequence: CASSLEGQLLYGYTF.

The count of this clone is one. The chain is built from TRBV18 and TRBJ1-6, with 7 bases identical to TRBD1. Germline V lookup: CDR1 KGHSH, CDR2 LQKENI. V lost 1 base and J lost 8; bases outside the gene matches: 2. The CDR3 loop spans 14 amino acids. The CDR3 region has the DNA TGTGCCAGCTCACCACAGGGGGCGGATTCACCCCTCCACTTT. It is translated as CASSPQGADSPLHF. The full variable domain, in which reference TRBV18 and TRBJ1-6 provide the parts outside the CDR3, is NAGVMQNPRHLVRRRGQEARLRCSPMKGHSHVYWYRQLPEEGLKFMVYLQKENIIDESGMPKERFSAEFPKEGPSILRIQQVVRGDSAAYFCASSPQGADSPLHFGNGTRLTVT.

The chain links TRBV5-1 to TRBJ2-4; weak D call: TRBD1 (5 bases). Between the trimmed V and J ends, which lost 4 bases and 10 bases, there was a span of 24 bases. The CDR3 length is 16 residues. Germline CDR1 reads SGHRS; CDR2 reads YFSETQ. This chain's CDR3 is CASSLHGRAEKCIQYF. As DNA, the CDR3 is TGCGCCAGCAGCCTTCACGGCAGGGCAGAAAAATGTATTCAGTACTTC.

The V gene is TRBV7-2, the J gene TRBJ2-1; the match to TRBD2 covers 8 bases. The CDR3 sequence is 16 residues long. Trimming cost V 8 bases and J 0 bases; bases outside gene matches: 9. In germline, CDR1 is SGHTA, CDR2 FQGNSA. The CDR3: CASSLQRGSSYNEQFF. The CDR3 nucleotides are TGTGCCAGCTCGTTGCAGCGGGGGAGCTCCTACAATGAGCAGTTCTTC.

The genes are TRBV10-3 and TRBJ2-3; 9 nucleotides match TRBD2. The V segment lost 5 bases and the J segment 5 bases; nucleotides outside the gene matches: 11. Germline CDR1 and CDR2: ENHRY and SYGVKD. The CDR3 extends over 16 amino acids. The CDR3 DNA is TGTGCCATCAGTCTTGAGGGCGGGGGGGCCAGAGATACGCAGTATTTT. It encodes CAISLEGGGARDTQYF.

The V call is TRBV7-3, the J call TRBJ1-3, with D possibly matching TRBD1 (6 bases). The CDR3 length is 13 residues. From germline, CDR1 is SGHTA and CDR2 FQGTGA. The ends were cut back, 4 bases at V and 4 bases at J, with 8 bases in the middle. The CDR3 region is CASSSDRGNTIYF. In DNA, the CDR3 is TGTGCCAGCAGCTCTGACAGGGGAAACACCATATATTTT.

The chain joins TRBV10-3 to TRBJ1-1; D is perhaps TRBD1 (6 bases). The V end was cut by 8 bases, the J end by 1 base, with 14 bases between. CDR3 length equals 14 residues. Germline V gene sequence: CDR1 ENHRY, CDR2 SYGVKD. The CDR3 DNA is TGTGCCATCTCTCCCCCGGGACAGAACACTGAAGCTTTCTTT. It translates to CAISPPGQNTEAFF.

The rearrangement links TRBV6-6 to TRBJ2-5, with TRBD2 matching 12 bases. The CDR3 is 16 residues long. V gave up 0 bases and J gave up 4 bases; unmatched junction bases: 3. Germline assignment: CDR1 MNHNY and CDR2 SVGAGI (reference sequence). The CDR3 nucleotides read TGTGCCAGCAGTTACTCCGCTAGCGGGGGGGGAGAGACCCAGTACTTC. This encodes CASSYSASGGGETQYF.

This chain uses TRBV5-4 with TRBJ1-2, with D possibly TRBD1 on 6 matching bases. The V gene's germline CDR1 is SGHNT and CDR2 YYREEE (reference sequence). Trimming took off 0 bases at V and 4 bases at J, with 13 bases between the two ends. The CDR3 has 15 amino acids. The CDR3 DNA follows: TGTGCCAGCAGCTTGGTGTTAGGGGGAAGCTATGGCTACACCTTC. Protein product: CASSLVLGGSYGYTF.

This clone has just a few counts. The chain is built from TRBV10-3 and TRBJ2-7, with 7 positions matching TRBD1. Germline values: CDR1 ENHRY, CDR2 SYGVKD. J lost 0 bases, V lost 9 bases, and 2 bases had no gene match. The CDR3 has 12 residues. The CDR3 region is CAIGTASYEQYF. The CDR3, as DNA: TGTGCCATTGGGACAGCCTCCTACGAGCAGTACTTC.

The rearrangement joins TRBV18 to TRBJ2-3, with D possibly TRBD2 on 5 matching bases. Germline values: CDR1 KGHSH, CDR2 LQKENI. Trimming cost V 5 bases and J 1 base, with 10 bases left between them. The CDR3 sequence is 14 residues long. The CDR3 sequence is CASSTGVGTDTQYF. CDR3 in DNA: TGTGCCAGCTCAACCGGGGTGGGCACAGATACGCAGTATTTT.

The sample holds a few counts of this clone. V usage is TRBV10-2 and J usage is TRBJ2-1; D gene ambiguous. This CDR3 has 15 residues. The V end was cut by 0 bases, the J end by 5 bases, with 11 bases between. The germline V gene encodes CDR1 WSHSY and CDR2 SAAADI. Here the CDR3 reads CASSESDLQHNEQFF. The CDR3 DNA reads TGCGCCAGCAGTGAGTCGGATCTACAGCACAATGAGCAGTTCTTC.

This chain links TRBV7-3 with TRBJ2-2; 10 bases map to TRBD2. CDR3 length equals 16 residues. V was pared by 5 bases and J by 0 bases, with 3 bases of the junction left unmatched. The germline V gene encodes CDR1 SGHTA and CDR2 FQGTGA. DNA of the CDR3: TGTGCCAGCAGCCTTAGCGGGGGGCCGAACACCGGGGAGCTGTTTTTT. Protein: CASSLSGGPNTGELFF.

The chain has TRBV2 and TRBJ1-1; D remains ambiguous. Germline loops: CDR1 SNHLY, CDR2 FYNNEI. Trimming removed 6 bases at V and 4 bases at J, with 12 bases between. The CDR3 totals 13 residues. The chain's CDR3 is CASSLSGITEAFF. The CDR3 DNA follows: TGTGCCAGCAGCCTATCAGGTATCACTGAAGCTTTCTTT.